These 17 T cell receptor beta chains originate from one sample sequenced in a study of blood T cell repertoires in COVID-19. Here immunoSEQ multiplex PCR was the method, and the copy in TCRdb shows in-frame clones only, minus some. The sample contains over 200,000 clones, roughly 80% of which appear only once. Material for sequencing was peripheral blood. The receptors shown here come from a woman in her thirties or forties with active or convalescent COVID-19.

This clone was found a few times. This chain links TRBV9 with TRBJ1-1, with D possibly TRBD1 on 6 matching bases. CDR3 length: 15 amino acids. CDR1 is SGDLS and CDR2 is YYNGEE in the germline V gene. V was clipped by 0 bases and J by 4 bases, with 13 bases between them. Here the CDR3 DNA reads TGTGCCAGCAGCGTAGGGGAGGGGGTCGGCACTGAAGCTTTCTTT. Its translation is CASSVGEGVGTEAFF.

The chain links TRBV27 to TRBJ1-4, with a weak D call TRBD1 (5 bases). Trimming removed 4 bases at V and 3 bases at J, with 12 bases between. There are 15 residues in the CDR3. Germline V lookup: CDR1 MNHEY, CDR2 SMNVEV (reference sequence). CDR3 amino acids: CASSSPGVSNEKLFF. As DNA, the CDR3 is TGTGCCAGCAGTTCTCCGGGGGTCTCTAATGAAAAACTGTTTTTT.

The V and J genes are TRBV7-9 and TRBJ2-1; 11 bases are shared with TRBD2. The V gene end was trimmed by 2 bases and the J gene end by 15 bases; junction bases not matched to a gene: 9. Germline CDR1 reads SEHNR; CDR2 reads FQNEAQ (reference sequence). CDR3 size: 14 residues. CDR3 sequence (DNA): TGTGCCAGCAGCTTAATAGCGGGGGGGCTCGCCCTGTTCTTC. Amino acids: CASSLIAGGLALFF. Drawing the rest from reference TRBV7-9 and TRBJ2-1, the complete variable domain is DTGVSQNPRHKITKRGQNVTFRCDPISEHNRLYWYRQTLGQGPEFLTYFQNEAQLEKSRLLSDRFSAERPKGSFSTLEIQRTEQGDSAMYLCASSLIAGGLALFFGPGTRLTVL.

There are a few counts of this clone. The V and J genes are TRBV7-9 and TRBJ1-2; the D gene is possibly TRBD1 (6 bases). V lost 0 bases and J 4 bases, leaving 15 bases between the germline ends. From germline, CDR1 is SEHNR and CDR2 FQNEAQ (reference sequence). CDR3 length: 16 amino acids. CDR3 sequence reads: CASSLAQGQPSYGYTF. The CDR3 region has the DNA TGTGCCAGCAGCTTAGCCCAAGGACAGCCTTCCTATGGCTACACCTTC.

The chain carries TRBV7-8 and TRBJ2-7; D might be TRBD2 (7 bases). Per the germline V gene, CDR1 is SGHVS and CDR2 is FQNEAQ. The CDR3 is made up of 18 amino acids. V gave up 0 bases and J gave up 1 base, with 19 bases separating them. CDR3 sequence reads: CASSLARLGGPLSYEQYF. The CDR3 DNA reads TGTGCCAGCAGCTTAGCGCGGTTGGGGGGGCCCCTTTCCTACGAGCAGTACTTC.

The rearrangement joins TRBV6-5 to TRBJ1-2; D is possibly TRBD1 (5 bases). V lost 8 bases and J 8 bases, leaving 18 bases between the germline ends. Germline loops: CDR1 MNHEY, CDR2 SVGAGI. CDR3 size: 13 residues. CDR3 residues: CASVVYGGEGYTF. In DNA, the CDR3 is TGTGCCAGCGTAGTCTACGGGGGGGAAGGCTACACCTTC.

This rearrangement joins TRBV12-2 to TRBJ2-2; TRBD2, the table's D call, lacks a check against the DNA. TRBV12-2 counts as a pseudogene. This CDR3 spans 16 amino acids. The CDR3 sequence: CASRPGGRWNTGELFF. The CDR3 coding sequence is TGTGCAAGTCGTCCAGGCGGGAGGTGGAACACCGGGGAGCTGTTTTTT.

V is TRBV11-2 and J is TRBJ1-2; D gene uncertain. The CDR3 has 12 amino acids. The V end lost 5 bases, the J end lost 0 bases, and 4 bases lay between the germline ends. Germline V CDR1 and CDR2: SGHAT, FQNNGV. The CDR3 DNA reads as TGTGCCAGCAGCCCTACTAACTATGGCTACACCTTC. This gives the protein CASSPTNYGYTF.

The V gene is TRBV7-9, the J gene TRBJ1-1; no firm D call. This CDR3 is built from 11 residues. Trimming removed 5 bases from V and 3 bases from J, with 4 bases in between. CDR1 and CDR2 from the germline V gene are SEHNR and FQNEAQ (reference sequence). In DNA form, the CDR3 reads TGTGCCAGCAGCCGTGACACTGAAGCTTTCTTT. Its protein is CASSRDTEAFF.

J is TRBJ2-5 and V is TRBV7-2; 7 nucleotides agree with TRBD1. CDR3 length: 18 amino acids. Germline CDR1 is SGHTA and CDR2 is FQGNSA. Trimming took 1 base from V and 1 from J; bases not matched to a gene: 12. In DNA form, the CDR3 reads TGTGCCAGCAGCTTAGTTTTACAGATTGCAGGGGGCCAAGAGACCCAGTACTTC. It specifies CASSLVLQIAGGQETQYF.

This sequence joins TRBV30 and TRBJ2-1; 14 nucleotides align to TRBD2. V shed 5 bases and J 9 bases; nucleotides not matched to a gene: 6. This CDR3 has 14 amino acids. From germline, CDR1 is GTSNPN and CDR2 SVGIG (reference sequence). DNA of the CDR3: TGTGCCTGGGGGGGACTAGCGGGAGTAAGTGAGCAGTTCTTC. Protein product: CAWGGLAGVSEQFF.

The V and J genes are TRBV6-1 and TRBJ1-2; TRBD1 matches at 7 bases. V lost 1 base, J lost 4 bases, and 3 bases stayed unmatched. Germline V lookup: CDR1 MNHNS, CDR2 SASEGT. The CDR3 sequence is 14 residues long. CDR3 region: CASSEGDRSYGYTF. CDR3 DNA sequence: TGTGCCAGCAGTGAAGGGGACAGATCCTATGGCTACACCTTC.

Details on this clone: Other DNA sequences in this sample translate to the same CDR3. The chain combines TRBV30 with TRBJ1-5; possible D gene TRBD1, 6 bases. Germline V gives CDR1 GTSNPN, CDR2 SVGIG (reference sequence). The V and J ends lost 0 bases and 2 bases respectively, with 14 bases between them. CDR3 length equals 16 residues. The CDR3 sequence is CAWSVGWGPGNQPQHF. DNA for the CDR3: TGTGCCTGGAGTGTTGGGTGGGGGCCTGGCAATCAGCCCCAGCATTTT.

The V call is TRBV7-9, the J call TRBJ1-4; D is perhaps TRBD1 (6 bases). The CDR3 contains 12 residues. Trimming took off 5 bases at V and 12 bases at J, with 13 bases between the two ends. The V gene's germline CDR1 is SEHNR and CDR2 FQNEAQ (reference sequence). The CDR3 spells CASSGSGAQLFF. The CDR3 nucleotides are TGTGCCAGCAGCGGCTCAGGGGCTCAACTGTTTTTT.

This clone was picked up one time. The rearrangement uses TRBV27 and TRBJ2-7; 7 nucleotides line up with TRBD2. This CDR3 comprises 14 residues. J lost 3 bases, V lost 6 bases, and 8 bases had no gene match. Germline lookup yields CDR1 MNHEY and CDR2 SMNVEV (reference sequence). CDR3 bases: TGTGCCAGCAGCTTCATAGCGGGTGTCTACGAGCAGTACTTC. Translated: CASSFIAGVYEQYF.

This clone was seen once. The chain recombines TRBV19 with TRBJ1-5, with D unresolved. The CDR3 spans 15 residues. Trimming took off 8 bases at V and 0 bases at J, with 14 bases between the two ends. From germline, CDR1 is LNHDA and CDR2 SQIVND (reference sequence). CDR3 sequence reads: CASQQERDSNQPQHF. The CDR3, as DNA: TGTGCCAGTCAGCAGGAGAGGGATAGCAATCAGCCCCAGCATTTT. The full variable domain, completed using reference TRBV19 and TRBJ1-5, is DGGITQSPKYLFRKEGQNVTLSCEQNLNHDAMYWYRQDPGQGLRLIYYSQIVNDFQKGDIAEGYSVSREKKESFPLTVTSAQKNPTAFYLCASQQERDSNQPQHFGDGTRLSIL.

CDR3 loop: CASSSIGTGENEQYF. The CDR3 coding sequence is TGCGCCAGCAGCTCGATCGGGACAGGGGAGAACGAGCAGTACTTC. V is TRBV5-1 and J is TRBJ2-7; 10 positions agree with TRBD1. CDR3 length: 15 amino acids. Germline CDR1 reads SGHRS; CDR2 reads YFSETQ. The trim removed 3 bases at V and 5 bases at J, leaving 8 bases unmatched.